This T cell receptor (beta chain) was sequenced for a study of blood T cell repertoires in COVID-19. With 1 base removed from V and 7 bases from J, the gap between germline ends came to 16 bases. The V gene's germline CDR1 is SGHTA and CDR2 FQGNSA. The CDR3 totals 15 residues. Using immunoSEQ multiplex PCR, the repertoire was profiled, and TCRdb retains in-frame clones only, with some absent. This table holds roughly 100,000 clones, about 91% found once. This rearrangement joins TRBV7-2 to TRBJ1-2; D is unclear. The source material was peripheral blood. This TCR came from a human donor in a cohort sampled during active COVID-19. CDR3 sequence reads: CASSLEELFQGGYTF. The CDR3 coding sequence is TGTGCCAGCAGCTTAGAGGAGTTGTTCCAAGGTGGCTACACCTTC.